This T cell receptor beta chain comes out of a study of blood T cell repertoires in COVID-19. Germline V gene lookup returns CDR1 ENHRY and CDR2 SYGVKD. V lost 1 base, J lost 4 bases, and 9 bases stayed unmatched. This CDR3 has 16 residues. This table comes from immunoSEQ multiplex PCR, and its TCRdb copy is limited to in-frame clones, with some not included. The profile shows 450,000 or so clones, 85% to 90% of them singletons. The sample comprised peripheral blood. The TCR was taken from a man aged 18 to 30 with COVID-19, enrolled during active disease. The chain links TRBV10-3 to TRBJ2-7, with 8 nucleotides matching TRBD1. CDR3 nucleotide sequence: TGTGCCATCAGTGAGTGGATCGGCCAGGGGGCTTACGAGCAGTACTTC. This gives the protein CAISEWIGQGAYEQYF.